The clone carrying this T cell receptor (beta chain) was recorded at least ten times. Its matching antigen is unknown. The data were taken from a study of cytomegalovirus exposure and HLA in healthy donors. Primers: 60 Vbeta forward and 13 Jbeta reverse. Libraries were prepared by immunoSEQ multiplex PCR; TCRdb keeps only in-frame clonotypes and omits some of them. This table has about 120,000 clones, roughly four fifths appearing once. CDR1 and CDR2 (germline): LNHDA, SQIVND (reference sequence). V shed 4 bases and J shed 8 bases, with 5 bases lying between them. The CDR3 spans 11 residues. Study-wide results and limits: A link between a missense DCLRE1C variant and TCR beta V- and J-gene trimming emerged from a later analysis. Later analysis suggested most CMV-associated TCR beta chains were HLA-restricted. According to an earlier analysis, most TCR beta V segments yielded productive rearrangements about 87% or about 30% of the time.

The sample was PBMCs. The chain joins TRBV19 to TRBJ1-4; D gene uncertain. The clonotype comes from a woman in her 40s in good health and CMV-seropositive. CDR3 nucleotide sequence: TGTGCCAGTAGTAGTAGCGAAAAACTGTTTTTT. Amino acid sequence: CASSSSEKLFF.